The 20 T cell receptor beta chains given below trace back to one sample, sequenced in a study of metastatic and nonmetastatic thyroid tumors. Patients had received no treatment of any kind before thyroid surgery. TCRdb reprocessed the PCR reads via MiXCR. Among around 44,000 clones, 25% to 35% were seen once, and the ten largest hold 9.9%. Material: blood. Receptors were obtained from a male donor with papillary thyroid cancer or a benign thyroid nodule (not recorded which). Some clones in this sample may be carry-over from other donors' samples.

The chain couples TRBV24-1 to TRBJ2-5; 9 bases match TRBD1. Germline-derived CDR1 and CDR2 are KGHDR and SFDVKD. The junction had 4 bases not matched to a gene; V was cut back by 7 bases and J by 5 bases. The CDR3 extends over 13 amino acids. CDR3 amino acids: CATSTGGLETQYF. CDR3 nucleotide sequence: TGTGCCACCAGCACAGGGGGCTTGGAGACCCAGTACTTC.

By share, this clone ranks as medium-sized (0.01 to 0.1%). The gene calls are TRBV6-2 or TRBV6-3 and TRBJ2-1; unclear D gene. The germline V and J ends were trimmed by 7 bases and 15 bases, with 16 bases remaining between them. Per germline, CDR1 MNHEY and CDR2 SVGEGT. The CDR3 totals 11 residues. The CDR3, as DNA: TGTGCCAGCAACCAAGGAACTAATTTGTTCTTC. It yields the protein CASNQGTNLFF.

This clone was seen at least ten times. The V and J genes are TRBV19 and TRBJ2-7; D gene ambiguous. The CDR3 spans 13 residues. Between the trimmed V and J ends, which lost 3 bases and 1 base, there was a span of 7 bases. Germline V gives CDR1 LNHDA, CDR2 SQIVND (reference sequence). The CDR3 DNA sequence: TGTGCCAGTAGTATGACGGTATCCTACGAGCAGTACTTC. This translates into CASSMTVSYEQYF.

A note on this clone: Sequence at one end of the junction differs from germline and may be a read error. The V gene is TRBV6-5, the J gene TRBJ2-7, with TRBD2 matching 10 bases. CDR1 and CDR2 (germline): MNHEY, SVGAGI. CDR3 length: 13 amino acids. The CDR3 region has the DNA TGTGCCAGCGGTACTAGCGGGACCTACGAGCAGGACTTC. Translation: CASGTSGTYEQDF.

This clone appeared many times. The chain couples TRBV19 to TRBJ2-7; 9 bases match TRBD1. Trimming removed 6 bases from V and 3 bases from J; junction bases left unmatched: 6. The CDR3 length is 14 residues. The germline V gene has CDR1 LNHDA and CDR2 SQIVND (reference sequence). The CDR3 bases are TGTGCCAGTAGCCTGACAGGGGGAATCTACGAGCAGTACTTC. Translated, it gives CASSLTGGIYEQYF.

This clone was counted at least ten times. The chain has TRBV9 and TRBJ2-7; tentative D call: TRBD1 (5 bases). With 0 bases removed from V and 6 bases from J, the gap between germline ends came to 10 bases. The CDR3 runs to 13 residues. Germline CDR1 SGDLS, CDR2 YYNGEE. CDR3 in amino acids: CASSVDVGVEQYF. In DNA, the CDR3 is TGTGCCAGCAGCGTAGATGTAGGGGTCGAGCAGTACTTC.

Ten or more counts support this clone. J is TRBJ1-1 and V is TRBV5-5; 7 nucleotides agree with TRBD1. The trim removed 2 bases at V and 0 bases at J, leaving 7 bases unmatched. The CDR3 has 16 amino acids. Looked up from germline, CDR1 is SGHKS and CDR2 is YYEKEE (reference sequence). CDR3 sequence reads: CASSLGGQLMNTEAFF. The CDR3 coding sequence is TGTGCCAGCAGCTTAGGGGGACAGCTAATGAACACTGAAGCTTTCTTT.

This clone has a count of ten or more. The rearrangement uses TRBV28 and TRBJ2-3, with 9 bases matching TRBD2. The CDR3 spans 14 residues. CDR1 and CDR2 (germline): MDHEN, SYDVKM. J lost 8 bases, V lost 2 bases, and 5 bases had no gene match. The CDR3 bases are TGTGCCAGCAGTTTACTAGCGGGAAGGTCTACGCAGTATTTT. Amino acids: CASSLLAGRSTQYF.

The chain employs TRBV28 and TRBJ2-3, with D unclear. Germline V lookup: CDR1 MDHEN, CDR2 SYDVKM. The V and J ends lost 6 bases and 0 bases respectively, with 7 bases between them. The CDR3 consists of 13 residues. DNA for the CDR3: TGTGCCAGCAGCCCGGCTAGCACAGATACGCAGTATTTT. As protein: CASSPASTDTQYF.

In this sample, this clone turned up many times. CDR3 nucleotide sequence: TGTGCCAGCAGTGATAGGACGAGGGGGAATGAGCAGTTCTTC. This translates into CASSDRTRGNEQFF. The chain uses TRBV2 and TRBJ2-1; D is perhaps TRBD1 (6 bases). With 3 bases removed from V and 7 bases from J, the gap between germline ends came to 13 bases. Germline V lookup: CDR1 SNHLY, CDR2 FYNNEI. This CDR3 region has 14 residues.

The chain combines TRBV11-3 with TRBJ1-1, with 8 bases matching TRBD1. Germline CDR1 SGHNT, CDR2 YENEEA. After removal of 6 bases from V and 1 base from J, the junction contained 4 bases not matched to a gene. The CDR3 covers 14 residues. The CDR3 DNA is TGTGCCAGCAGTTGGACAGGGCGGAACACTGAAGCTTTCTTT. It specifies CASSWTGRNTEAFF.

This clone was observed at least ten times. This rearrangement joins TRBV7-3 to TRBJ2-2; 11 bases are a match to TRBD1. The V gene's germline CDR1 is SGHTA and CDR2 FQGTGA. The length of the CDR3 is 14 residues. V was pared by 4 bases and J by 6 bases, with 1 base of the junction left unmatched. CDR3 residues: CASSWDRGAGELFF. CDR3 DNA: TGTGCCAGCAGCTGGGACAGGGGGGCCGGGGAGCTGTTTTTT.

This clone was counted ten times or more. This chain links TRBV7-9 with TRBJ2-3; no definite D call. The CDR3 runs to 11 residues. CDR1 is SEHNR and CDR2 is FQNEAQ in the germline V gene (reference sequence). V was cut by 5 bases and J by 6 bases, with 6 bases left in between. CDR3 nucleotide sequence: TGTGCCAGCAGCACAATTGATACGCAGTATTTT. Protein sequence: CASSTIDTQYF.

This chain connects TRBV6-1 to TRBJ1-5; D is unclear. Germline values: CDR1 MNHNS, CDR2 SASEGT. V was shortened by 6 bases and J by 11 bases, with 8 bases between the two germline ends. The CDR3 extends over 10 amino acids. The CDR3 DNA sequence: TGTGCCAGCAGCCCCGCAACCCAGCATTTT. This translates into CASSPATQHF.

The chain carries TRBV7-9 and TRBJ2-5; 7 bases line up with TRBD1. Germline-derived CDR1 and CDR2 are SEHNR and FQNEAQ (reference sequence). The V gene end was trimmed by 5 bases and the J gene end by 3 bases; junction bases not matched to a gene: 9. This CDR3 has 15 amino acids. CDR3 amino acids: CASSPGTTGKETQYF. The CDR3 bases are TGTGCCAGCAGCCCCGGGACGACAGGGAAAGAGACCCAGTACTTC.

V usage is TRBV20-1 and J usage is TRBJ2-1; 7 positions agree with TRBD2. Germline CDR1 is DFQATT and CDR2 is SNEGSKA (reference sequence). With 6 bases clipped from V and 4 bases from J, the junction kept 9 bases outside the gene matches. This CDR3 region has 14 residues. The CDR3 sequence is CSAHGLLAYNEQFF. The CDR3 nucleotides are TGCAGTGCCCATGGGTTACTAGCGTACAATGAGCAGTTCTTC.

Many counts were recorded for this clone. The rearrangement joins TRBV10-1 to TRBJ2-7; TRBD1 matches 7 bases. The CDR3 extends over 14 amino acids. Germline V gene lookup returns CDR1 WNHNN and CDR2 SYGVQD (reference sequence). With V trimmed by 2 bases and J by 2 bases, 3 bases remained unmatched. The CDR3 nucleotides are TGCGCCAGCAGTGAGATGGGACAGCCCTACGAGCAGTACTTC. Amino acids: CASSEMGQPYEQYF.

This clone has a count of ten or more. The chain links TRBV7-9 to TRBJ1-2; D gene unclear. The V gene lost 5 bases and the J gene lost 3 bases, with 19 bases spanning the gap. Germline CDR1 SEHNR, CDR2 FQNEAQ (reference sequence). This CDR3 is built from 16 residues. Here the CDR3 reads CASSPTLRGDDYGYTF. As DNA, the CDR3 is TGTGCCAGCAGCCCTACTCTTCGGGGTGACGACTATGGCTACACCTTC.

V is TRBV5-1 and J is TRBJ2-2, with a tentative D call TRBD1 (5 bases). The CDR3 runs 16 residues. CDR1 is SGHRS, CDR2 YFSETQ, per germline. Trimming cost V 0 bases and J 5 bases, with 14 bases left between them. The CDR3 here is CASSLGDSGRTGELFF. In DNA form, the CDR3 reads TGCGCCAGCAGCTTGGGAGACAGTGGACGTACCGGGGAGCTGTTTTTT.

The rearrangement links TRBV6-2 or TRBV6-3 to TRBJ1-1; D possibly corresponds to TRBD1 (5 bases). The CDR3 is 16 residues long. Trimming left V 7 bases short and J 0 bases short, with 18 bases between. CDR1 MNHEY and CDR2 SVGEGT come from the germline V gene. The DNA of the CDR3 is TGTGCCAGCATTTATTCAAACGGACATATGAACACTGAAGCTTTCTTT. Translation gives CASIYSNGHMNTEAFF.